This T cell receptor (beta chain) was observed in a study of blood T cell repertoires in COVID-19. Study-level background: Donors in the United States, Italy and Spain gave samples during acute or convalescent COVID-19. PBMCs, B-cell-depleted T cells, or T cells provided the cDNA or gDNA that made up the material.

This CDR3 region has 15 residues. The germline V gene encodes CDR1 SNHLY and CDR2 FYNNEI. V was shortened by 8 bases and J by 1 base, with 17 bases between the two germline ends. As originally analysed: The authors estimated nucleated cell counts from reference gene primer amplification. Generated by immunoSEQ multiplex PCR, the TCRdb table keeps only in-frame clones and is missing some. The D gene and trimming were derived from the DNA, and the V and J assignments and clone size from that table. The data show about 140,000 clones, roughly 85% seen once. The chain uses TRBV2 and TRBJ1-1; D might be TRBD1 (5 bases). This clonotype originated in a middle-aged man with acute or convalescent COVID-19. Material: peripheral blood. The DNA of the CDR3 is TGTGCCAGCGTCCCGGGCAGGGTACGGAACACTGAAGCTTTCTTT. Amino acid sequence: CASVPGRVRNTEAFF.